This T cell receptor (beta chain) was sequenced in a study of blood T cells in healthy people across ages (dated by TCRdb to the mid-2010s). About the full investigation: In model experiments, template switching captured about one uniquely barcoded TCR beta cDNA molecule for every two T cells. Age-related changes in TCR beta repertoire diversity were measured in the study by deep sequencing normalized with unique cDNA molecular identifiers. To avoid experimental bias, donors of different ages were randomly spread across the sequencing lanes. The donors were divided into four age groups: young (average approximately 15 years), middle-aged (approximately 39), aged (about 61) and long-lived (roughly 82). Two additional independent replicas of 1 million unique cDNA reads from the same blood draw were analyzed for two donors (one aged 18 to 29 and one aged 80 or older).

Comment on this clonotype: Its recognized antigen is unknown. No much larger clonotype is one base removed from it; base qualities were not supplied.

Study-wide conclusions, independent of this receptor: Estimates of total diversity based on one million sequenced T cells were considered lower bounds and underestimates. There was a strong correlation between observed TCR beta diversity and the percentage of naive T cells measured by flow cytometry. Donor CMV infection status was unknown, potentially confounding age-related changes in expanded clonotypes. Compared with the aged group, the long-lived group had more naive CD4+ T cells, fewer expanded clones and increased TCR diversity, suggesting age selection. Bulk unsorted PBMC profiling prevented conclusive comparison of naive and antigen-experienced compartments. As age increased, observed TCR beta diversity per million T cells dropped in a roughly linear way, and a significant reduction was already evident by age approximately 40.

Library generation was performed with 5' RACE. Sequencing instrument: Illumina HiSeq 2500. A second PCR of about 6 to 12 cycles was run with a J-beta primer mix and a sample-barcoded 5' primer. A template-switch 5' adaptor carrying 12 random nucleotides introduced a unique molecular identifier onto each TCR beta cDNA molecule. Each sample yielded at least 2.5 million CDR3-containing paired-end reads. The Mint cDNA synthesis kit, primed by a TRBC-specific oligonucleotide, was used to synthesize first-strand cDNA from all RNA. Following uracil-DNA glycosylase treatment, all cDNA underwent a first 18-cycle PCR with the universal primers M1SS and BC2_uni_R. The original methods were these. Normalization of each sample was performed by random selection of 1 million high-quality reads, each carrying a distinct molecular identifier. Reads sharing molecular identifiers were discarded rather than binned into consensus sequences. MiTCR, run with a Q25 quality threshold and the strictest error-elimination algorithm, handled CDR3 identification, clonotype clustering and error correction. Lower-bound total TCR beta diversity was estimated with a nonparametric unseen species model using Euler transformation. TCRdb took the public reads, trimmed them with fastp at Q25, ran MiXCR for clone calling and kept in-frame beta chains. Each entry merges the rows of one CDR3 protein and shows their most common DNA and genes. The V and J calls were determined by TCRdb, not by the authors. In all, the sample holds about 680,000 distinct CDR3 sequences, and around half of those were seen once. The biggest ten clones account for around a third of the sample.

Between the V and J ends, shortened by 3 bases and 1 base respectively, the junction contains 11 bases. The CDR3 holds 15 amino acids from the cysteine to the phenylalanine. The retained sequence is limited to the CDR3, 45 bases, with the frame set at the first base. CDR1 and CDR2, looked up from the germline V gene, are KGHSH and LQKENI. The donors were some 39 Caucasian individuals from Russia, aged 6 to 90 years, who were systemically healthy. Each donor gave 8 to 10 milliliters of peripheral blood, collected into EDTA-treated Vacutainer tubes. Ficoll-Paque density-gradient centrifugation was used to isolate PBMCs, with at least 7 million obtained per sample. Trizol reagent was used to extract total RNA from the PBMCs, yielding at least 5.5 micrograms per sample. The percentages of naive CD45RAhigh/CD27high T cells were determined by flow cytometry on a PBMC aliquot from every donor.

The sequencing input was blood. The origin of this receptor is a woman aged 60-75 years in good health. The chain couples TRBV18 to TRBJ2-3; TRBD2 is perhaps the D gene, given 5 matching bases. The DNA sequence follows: TGTGCCAGCTCACCCCCCTTCGGGGGCACAGATACGCAGTATTTT. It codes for CASSPPFGGTDTQYF.